This T cell receptor beta chain was profiled in a study of cytomegalovirus exposure and HLA in healthy donors. Whole-study context: The 100 million to 140 million unique TCR beta sequences, from 150 million to 200 million T cells, were found by an earlier analysis.

Study-wide results and limits: In a later analysis, TCR beta V- and J-gene trimming showed a link to a missense DCLRE1C variant.

This CDR3 has 15 amino acids. Deletions cut 2 bases from V and 10 bases from J, with 15 bases between. Germline loops: CDR1 MNHEY, CDR2 SVGAGI. It was with 60 Vbeta and 13 Jbeta primers that the PCR ran. The table came from immunoSEQ multiplex PCR; TCRdb's copy has only in-frame clones and leaves some out. Found here are 250,000 to 350,000 clones, roughly 85% of them singletons; the top ten hold around 3.7%. Remarks on this clone: Its target is not known.

The TCR comes from a man aged 40-49 years in good health and CMV-seropositive. The rearrangement joins TRBV6-5 to TRBJ1-6; possibly TRBD1 for D (5 bases). Specimen: PBMCs. CDR3 loop: CASSYGAEAGSPLHF. The DNA for the CDR3 is TGTGCCAGCAGTTACGGCGCAGAAGCAGGGTCACCCCTCCACTTT.